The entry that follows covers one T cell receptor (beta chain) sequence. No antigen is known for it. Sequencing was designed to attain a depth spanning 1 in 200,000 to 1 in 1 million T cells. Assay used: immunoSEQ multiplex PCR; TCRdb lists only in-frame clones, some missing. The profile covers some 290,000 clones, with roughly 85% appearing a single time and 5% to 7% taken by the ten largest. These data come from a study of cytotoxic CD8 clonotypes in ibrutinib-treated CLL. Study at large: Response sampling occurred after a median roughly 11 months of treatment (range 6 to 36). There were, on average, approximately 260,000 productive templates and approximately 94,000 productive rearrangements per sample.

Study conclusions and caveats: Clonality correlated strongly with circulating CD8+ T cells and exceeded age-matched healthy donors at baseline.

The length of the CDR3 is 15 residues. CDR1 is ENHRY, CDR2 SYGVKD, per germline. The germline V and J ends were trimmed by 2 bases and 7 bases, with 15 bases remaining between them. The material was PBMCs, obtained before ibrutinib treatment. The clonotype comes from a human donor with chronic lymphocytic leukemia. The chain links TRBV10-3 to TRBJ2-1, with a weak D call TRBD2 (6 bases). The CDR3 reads CAISELDGSLNEQFF. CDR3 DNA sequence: TGTGCCATCAGTGAGCTAGACGGGAGTCTGAATGAGCAGTTCTTC.